A single sample is the source of the 5 T cell receptor beta chains below, sequenced in a study of T cells in Graves' hyperthyroidism and ophthalmopathy. Amplified regions were TCR beta CDR3 sequences from RNA transcripts. The HTBI primer set was used in a first-round RT-PCR of the TCR CDR3. TCRdb reanalysed the multiplex PCR reads using MiXCR and keeps one entry per CDR3 protein. This sample has some 620,000 distinct CDR3 sequences, with around 15% found just once. The sequencing input was blood. The source is a woman between 25 and 40 years old with Graves' hyperthyroidism.

In its sample, this clonotype was seen a few times. The CDR3: CAWSVTEHPDTQYF. DNA of the CDR3: TGTGCCTGGAGTGTGACTGAACACCCAGATACGCAGTATTTT. The genes are TRBV30 and TRBJ2-3; D gene unclear. The germline V gene encodes CDR1 GTSNPN and CDR2 SVGIG (reference sequence). Trimming cost V 0 bases and J 4 bases, with 11 bases left between them. The CDR3 totals 14 residues.

Many counts were recorded for this clonotype. The chain uses TRBV5-1 and TRBJ2-1; D may be TRBD1 (5 bases). V lost 0 bases to trimming and J lost 10 bases, with 14 bases between them. Germline V gives CDR1 SGHRS, CDR2 YFSETQ. The CDR3 length is 14 residues. CDR3 residues: CASSLGPGSEEQFF. CDR3 nucleotides: TGCGCCAGCAGCTTGGGTCCAGGGTCGGAGGAGCAGTTCTTC.

The chain recombines TRBV5-8 with TRBJ2-7, with 14 bases that match TRBD2. The germline V gene encodes CDR1 SGHTS and CDR2 YDEGEE. The J segment lost 6 bases and the V segment lost 4 bases, leaving 9 bases of the junction unmatched. The CDR3 runs 16 residues. Here the CDR3 DNA reads TGTGCCAGCAGCCTTCCGGGACTAGCGGGAGAACTCGAGCAGTACTTC. This codes for CASSLPGLAGELEQYF.

This clonotype was observed many times. The gene calls are TRBV25-1 and TRBJ2-1, with 7 bases fitting TRBD1. Germline CDR1 MGHDK, CDR2 SYGVNS. The CDR3 spans 16 residues. V lost 4 bases, J lost 0 bases, and 6 bases stayed unmatched. The CDR3 coding sequence is TGTGCCAGCAGTGGGGGACAGTTTCCCTCCTACAATGAGCAGTTCTTC. Its protein product is CASSGGQFPSYNEQFF.

The chain couples TRBV18 to TRBJ2-7; 10 nucleotides agree with TRBD1. The CDR3 is made up of 15 amino acids. J gave up 6 bases and V 1 base, and 6 bases lay outside the gene matches. Germline CDR1 and CDR2: KGHSH and LQKENI. The CDR3 spells CASSPLDRGHGEQYF. In DNA form, the CDR3 reads TGTGCCAGCTCACCACTTGACAGGGGGCACGGCGAGCAGTACTTC. Full variable domain (remainder filled in from reference TRBV18 and TRBJ2-7): NAGVMQNPRHLVRRRGQEARLRCSPMKGHSHVYWYRQLPEEGLKFMVYLQKENIIDESGMPKERFSAEFPKEGPSILRIQQVVRGDSAAYFCASSPLDRGHGEQYFGPGTRLTVT.